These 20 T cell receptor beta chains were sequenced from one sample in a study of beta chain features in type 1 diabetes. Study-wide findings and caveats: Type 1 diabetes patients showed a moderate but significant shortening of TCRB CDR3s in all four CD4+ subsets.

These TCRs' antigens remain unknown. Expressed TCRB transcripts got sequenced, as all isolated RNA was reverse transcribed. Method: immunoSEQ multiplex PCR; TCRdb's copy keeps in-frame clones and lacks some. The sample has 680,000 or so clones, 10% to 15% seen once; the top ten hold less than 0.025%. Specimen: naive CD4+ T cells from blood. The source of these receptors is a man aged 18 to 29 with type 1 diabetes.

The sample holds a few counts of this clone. This chain's CDR3 is CAWTLRETQYF. The CDR3 DNA reads as TGTGCCTGGACTTTACGAGAGACCCAGTACTTC. The genes are TRBV30 and TRBJ2-5, with D hard to call. The CDR3 has 11 amino acids. The V gene's germline CDR1 is GTSNPN and CDR2 SVGIG (reference sequence). Trimming shortened V by 4 bases and J by 4 bases, and 7 bases separated the two germline ends.

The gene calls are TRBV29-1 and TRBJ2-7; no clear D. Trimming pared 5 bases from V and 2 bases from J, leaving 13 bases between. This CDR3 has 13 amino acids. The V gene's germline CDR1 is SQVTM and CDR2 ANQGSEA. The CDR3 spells CSVRSETTYEQYF. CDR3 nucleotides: TGCAGCGTTAGGTCCGAGACAACCTACGAGCAGTACTTC.

CDR3 coding DNA: TGTGCCAGTACCATGTCGGGGGGCAATCCAGATACGCAGTATTTT. Translation: CASTMSGGNPDTQYF. The chain combines TRBV27 with TRBJ2-3, with a weak D call TRBD2 (7 bases). V lost 9 bases, J lost 4 bases, and 20 bases lay in between. There are 15 residues in the CDR3. CDR1 and CDR2 (germline): MNHEY, SMNVEV (reference sequence).

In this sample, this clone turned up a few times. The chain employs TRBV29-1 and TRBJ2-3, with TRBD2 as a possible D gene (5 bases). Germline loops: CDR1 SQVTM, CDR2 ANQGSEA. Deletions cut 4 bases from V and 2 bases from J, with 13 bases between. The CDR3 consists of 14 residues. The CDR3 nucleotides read TGCAGCGTTGGTCCGACTACTCTCACAGATACGCAGTATTTT. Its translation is CSVGPTTLTDTQYF.

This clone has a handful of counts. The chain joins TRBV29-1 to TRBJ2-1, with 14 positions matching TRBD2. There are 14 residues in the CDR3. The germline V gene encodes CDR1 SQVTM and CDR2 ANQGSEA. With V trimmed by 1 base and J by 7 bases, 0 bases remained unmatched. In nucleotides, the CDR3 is TGCAGCGTTGAAGGGACTAGCGGGGGGAATGAGCAGTTCTTC. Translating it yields CSVEGTSGGNEQFF.

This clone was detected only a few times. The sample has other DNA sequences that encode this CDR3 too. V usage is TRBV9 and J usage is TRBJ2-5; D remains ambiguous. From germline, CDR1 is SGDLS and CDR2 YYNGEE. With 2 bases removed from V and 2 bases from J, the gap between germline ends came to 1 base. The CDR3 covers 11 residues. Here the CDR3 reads CASSVQETQYF. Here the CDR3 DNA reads TGTGCCAGCAGCGTTCAAGAGACCCAGTACTTC.

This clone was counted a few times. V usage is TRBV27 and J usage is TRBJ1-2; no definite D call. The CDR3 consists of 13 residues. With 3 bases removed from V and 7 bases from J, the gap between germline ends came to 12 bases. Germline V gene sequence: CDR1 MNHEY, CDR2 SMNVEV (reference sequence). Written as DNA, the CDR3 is TGTGCCAGCAGTTTCGCAGACCTTGTTGGCTACACCTTC. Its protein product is CASSFADLVGYTF.

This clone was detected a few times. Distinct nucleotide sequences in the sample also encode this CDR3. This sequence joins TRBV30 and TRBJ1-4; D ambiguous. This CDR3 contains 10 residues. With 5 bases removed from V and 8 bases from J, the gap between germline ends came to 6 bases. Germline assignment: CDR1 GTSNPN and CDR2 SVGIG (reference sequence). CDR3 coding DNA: TGTGCCTGGGGTGGGGAAAAACTGTTTTTT. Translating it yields CAWGGEKLFF.

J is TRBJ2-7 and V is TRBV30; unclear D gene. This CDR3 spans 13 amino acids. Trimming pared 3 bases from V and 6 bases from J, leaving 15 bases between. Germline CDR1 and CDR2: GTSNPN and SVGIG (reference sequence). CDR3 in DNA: TGTGCCTGGAGCGTCCGTCAGTTTTTCGAGCAGTACTTC. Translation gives CAWSVRQFFEQYF.

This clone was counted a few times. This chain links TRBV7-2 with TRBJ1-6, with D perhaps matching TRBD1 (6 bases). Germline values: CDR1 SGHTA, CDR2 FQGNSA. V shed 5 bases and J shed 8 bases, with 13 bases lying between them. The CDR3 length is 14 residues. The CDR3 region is CASSPRGADSPLHF. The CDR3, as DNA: TGTGCCAGCAGCCCAAGGGGGGCTGATTCACCCCTCCACTTT.

In DNA, the CDR3 is TGCAGCGTTGAACTTTGGGACAGGAACGGCTACACCTTC. Amino acid sequence: CSVELWDRNGYTF. This chain joins TRBV29-1 and TRBJ1-2; the match to TRBD1 covers 8 bases. The V segment lost 2 bases and the J segment 8 bases; nucleotides outside the gene matches: 7. This CDR3 comprises 13 residues. Germline V CDR1 and CDR2: SQVTM, ANQGSEA. The full variable domain, rest sourced from reference TRBV29-1 and TRBJ1-2, is SAVISQKPSRDICQRGTSLTIQCQVDSQVTMMFWYRQQPGQSLTLIATANQGSEATYESGFVIDKFPISRPNLTFSTLTVSNMSPEDSSIYLCSVELWDRNGYTFGSGTRLTVV.

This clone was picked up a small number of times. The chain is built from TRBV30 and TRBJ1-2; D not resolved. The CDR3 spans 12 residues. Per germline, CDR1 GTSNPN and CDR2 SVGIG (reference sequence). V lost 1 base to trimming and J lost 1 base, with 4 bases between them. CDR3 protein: CAWSANNYGYTF. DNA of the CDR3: TGTGCCTGGAGTGCGAATAACTATGGCTACACCTTC.

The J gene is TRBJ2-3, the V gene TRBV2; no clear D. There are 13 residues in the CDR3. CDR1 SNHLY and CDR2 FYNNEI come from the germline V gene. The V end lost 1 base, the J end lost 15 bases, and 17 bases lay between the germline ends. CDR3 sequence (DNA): TGTGCCAGCAGTGAAGTGCGGTCAGGCAGTATTTATTTT. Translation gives CASSEVRSGSIYF.

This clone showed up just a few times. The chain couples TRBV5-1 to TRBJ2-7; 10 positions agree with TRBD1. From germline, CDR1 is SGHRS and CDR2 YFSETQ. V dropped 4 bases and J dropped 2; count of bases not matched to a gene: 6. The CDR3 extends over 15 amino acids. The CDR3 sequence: CASSGPGQGTYEQYF. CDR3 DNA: TGCGCCAGCAGCGGACCGGGACAGGGGACCTACGAGCAGTACTTC.

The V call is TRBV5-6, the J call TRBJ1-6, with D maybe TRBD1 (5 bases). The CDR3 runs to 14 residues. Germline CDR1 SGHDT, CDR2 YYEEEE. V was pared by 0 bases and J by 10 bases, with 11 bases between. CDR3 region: CASSLGAGYSPLHF. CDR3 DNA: TGTGCCAGCAGCTTGGGGGCAGGGTACTCACCCCTCCACTTT. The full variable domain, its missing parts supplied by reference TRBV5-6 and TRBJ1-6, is DAGVTQSPTHLIKTRGQQVTLRCSPKSGHDTVSWYQQALGQGPQFIFQYYEEEERQRGNFPDRFSGHQFPNYSSELNVNALLLGDSALYLCASSLGAGYSPLHFGNGTRLTVT.

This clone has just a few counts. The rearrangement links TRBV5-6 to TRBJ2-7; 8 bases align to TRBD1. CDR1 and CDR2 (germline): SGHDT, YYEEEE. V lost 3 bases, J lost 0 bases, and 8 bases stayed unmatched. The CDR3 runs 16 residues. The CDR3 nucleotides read TGTGCCAGCAGCTGGGGGGACAGGAGGAGCTCCTACGAGCAGTACTTC. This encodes CASSWGDRRSSYEQYF.

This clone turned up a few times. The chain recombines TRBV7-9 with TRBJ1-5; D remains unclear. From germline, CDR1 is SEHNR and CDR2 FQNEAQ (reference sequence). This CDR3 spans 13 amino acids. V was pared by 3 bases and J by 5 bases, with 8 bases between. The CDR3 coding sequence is TGTGCCAGCAGCTTCTCCCTTGATCAGCCCCAGCATTTT. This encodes CASSFSLDQPQHF.

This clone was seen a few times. As DNA, the CDR3 is TGCAGCGTTGTTTCACACTTGAACACTGAAGCTTTCTTT. As protein: CSVVSHLNTEAFF. This chain links TRBV29-1 with TRBJ1-1; D not certain. V shed 4 bases and J shed 0 bases, with 9 bases lying between them. The CDR3 consists of 13 residues. Germline-derived CDR1 and CDR2 are SQVTM and ANQGSEA.

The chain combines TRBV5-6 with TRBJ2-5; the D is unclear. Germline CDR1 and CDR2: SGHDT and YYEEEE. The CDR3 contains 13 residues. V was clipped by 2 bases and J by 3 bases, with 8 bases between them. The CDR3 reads CASSFIAEETQYF. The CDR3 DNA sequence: TGTGCCAGCAGCTTTATCGCTGAAGAGACCCAGTACTTC.

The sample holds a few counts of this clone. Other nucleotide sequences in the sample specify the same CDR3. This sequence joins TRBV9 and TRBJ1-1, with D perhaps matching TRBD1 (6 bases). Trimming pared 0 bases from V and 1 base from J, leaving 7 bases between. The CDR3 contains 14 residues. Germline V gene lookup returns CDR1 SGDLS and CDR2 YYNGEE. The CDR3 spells CASSVVGQNTEAFF. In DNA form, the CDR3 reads TGTGCCAGCAGCGTAGTGGGACAGAACACTGAAGCTTTCTTT. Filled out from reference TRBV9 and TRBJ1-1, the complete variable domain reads DSGVTQTPKHLITATGQRVTLRCSPRSGDLSVYWYQQSLDQGLQFLIQYYNGEERAKGNILERFSAQQFPDLHSELNLSSLELGDSALYFCASSVVGQNTEAFFGQGTRLTVV.